A selection of T cell receptor beta chains follows, all from one sample in a study of OX40 agonist ivuxolimab in advanced cancers. The table came from immunoSEQ multiplex PCR; TCRdb's copy has only in-frame clones and leaves some out. The table has 45,000 to 50,000 clones, about 90% seen once. The sample was CD4+ or CD8+ T cells sorted from blood, taken in a trial of the OX40 agonist ivuxolimab. These receptors were taken from an adult with an advanced solid tumor such as melanoma, head and neck, liver or kidney cancer. The CDR3 runs from the conserved cysteine through the conserved F or W. Each record gives: V gene, clone size, D gene, J gene, CDR3 DNA, CDR3 protein. The D gene is left open where the match is weak. The size field is filled for only some rows; it gives once, few, many or a size class.

>TRBV4-1|few|TRBD1|TRBJ1-1
TGCGCCAGCAGCCAGGAACAGGGGAACCCTGAAGCTTTCTTT
CASSQEQGNPEAFF
>TRBV30|.|TRBD1|TRBJ1-5
TGTGCCTGGAGTGCCGGACAGGGTAATCAGCCCCAGCATTTT
CAWSAGQGNQPQHF
>TRBV4-3|.|.|TRBJ1-3
TGCGCCAGCAGCCAAGGGAGGGGGTCTGGAAACACCATATATTTT
CASSQGRGSGNTIYF
>TRBV29-1|.|.|TRBJ2-2
TGCAGCGTTGAGGGCAGGGCGGGCGGGGAGCTGTTTTTT
CSVEGRAGGELFF
>TRBV7-6|once|.|TRBJ1-6
TGTGCCAGCAGCTTAGACCCAGGGATTAATTCACCCCTCCACTTT
CASSLDPGINSPLHF
>TRBV11-2|once|.|TRBJ1-4
TGTGCCAGCAGCTTGGCCGATGGCCAGGAAAAACTGTTTTTT
CASSLADGQEKLFF
>TRBV13|.|TRBD1|TRBJ2-7
TGTGCCAGCAGACTACAGGGGGCGCCGAACTACGAGCAGTACTTC
CASRLQGAPNYEQYF
>TRBV5-5|.|TRBD2|TRBJ2-1
TGTGCCAGCACCCTTACTAGCGGAGCCTACAATGAGCAGTTCTTC
CASTLTSGAYNEQFF
>TRBV19|medium-sized|.|TRBJ2-1
TGTGCCAGTAGTGCGGCCGGGACTTCCAATGAGCAGTTCTTC
CASSAAGTSNEQFF
>TRBV21-1|.|.|TRBJ2-7
TGTGCCAGCAGCAAAAGGTTTGGGGACAGGCCGAGTTACGAGCAGTACTTC
CASSKRFGDRPSYEQYF
>TRBV19|.|TRBD1|TRBJ1-2
TGTGCCAGTACGGACAGGGATAACTATGGCTACACCTTC
CASTDRDNYGYTF
>TRBV5-1|.|TRBD1|TRBJ2-1
TGCGCCAGCAGCTCCCACGGGACAGGGTCGTACAATGAGCAGTTCTTC
CASSSHGTGSYNEQFF
>TRBV20-1|.|.|TRBJ2-7
TGCAGTGCTAGAGACGGGAGCGAGCAGTACTTC
CSARDGSEQYF